What follows are 26 T cell receptor beta chains derived from one specimen sequenced in a study of CD8+CD57+ T cells in acquired aplastic anemia. Genomic DNA provided the template from which TCR beta VDJ and CDR3 profiles were obtained. TCRdb processed the reads anew with MiXCR; each CDR3 protein has one entry. The table shows some 220,000 distinct CDR3 sequences, with almost 35% occurring only once. Sequencing was done on a sample of sorted CD4+, CD8+, or CD8+CD57+ T cells (not recorded which) from PBMCs. These receptors all come from a human donor in good health, serving as a control.

J is TRBJ2-5 and V is TRBV4-1; D possibly matches TRBD1 or TRBD2 (5 bases each). Trimming removed 3 bases from V and 7 bases from J, with 18 bases in between. Germline V CDR1 and CDR2: MGHRA, YSYEKL. This CDR3 is 15 amino acids long. CDR3 in amino acids: CASSQPGPASGTQYF. The DNA of the CDR3 is TGCGCCAGCAGCCAGCCGGGACCCGCGTCGGGGACCCAGTACTTC.

This clonotype was seen more than once but under ten times. CDR3 region: CASSQDWTSGRRYEQYF. The CDR3 DNA reads TGCGCCAGCAGCCAAGATTGGACTAGCGGGAGGCGGTACGAGCAGTACTTC. The rearrangement links TRBV4-1 to TRBJ2-7; the match to TRBD2 covers 14 bases. The CDR3 contains 17 residues. CDR1 MGHRA and CDR2 YSYEKL come from the germline V gene. Trimming took 0 bases from V and 4 from J; bases not matched to a gene: 5.

This sequence joins TRBV15 and TRBJ2-7; D gene ambiguous. The CDR3 is 13 residues long. The V gene lost 3 bases and the J gene lost 6 bases, with 12 bases spanning the gap. Germline CDR1 is LNHNV and CDR2 is YYDKDF (reference sequence). The CDR3 region is CATSRDGRAEQYF. CDR3 nucleotides: TGTGCCACCAGCAGGGATGGACGGGCCGAGCAGTACTTC.

This clonotype was seen many times. The chain is built from TRBV19 and TRBJ2-3; tentative D call: TRBD1 (6 bases). V was clipped by 10 bases and J by 5 bases, with 16 bases between them. The CDR3 runs 13 residues. Germline V gene lookup returns CDR1 LNHDA and CDR2 SQIVND (reference sequence). The CDR3 nucleotides are TGTGCCATCTCGAGGGGGTTTGGAGATACGCAGTATTTT. This encodes CAISRGFGDTQYF. Looking up the rest from reference TRBV19 and TRBJ2-3 gives the full variable domain: DGGITQSPKYLFRKEGQNVTLSCEQNLNHDAMYWYRQDPGQGLRLIYYSQIVNDFQKGDIAEGYSVSREKKESFPLTVTSAQKNPTAFYLCAISRGFGDTQYFGPGTRLTVL.

V gene TRBV19 combines with J gene TRBJ1-6, with 8 bases matching TRBD1. The CDR3 covers 16 residues. Trimming cost V 3 bases and J 7 bases; bases outside gene matches: 8. The germline V gene has CDR1 LNHDA and CDR2 SQIVND (reference sequence). As DNA, the CDR3 is TGTGCCAGTAGTATCTATCAGGGGGCCGGCAATTCACCCCTCCACTTT. Amino acid sequence: CASSIYQGAGNSPLHF.

The chain recombines TRBV25-1 with TRBJ1-2; D is undetermined. Per the germline V gene, CDR1 is MGHDK and CDR2 is SYGVNS. The CDR3 covers 16 residues. The CDR3 spells CDREPGAKTENYGYTF. The CDR3 DNA reads TGTGACCGTGAGCCTGGTGCCAAGACGGAGAACTATGGCTACACCTTC.

This clonotype was seen many times. V and J are TRBV7-9 and TRBJ2-1; D remains unclear. V lost 7 bases and J lost 5, with 18 bases in between. This CDR3 is 15 amino acids long. CDR1 and CDR2 (germline): SEHNR, FQNEAQ (reference sequence). CDR3 region: CASKLPLRINNEQFF. The CDR3 DNA follows: TGTGCCAGCAAACTACCCCTTCGGATAAACAATGAGCAGTTCTTC. Supplemented by reference TRBV7-9 and TRBJ2-1, the full variable domain reads DTGVSQNPRHKITKRGQNVTFRCDPISEHNRLYWYRQTLGQGPEFLTYFQNEAQLEKSRLLSDRFSAERPKGSFSTLEIQRTEQGDSAMYLCASKLPLRINNEQFFGPGTRLTVL.

The sample holds one count of this clonotype. A read error is possible here, since a much larger clone lies one base away. The chain links TRBV5-5 to TRBJ2-7, with 7 positions matching TRBD2. CDR1 and CDR2 from the germline V gene are SGHKS and YYEKEE (reference sequence). The CDR3 spans 14 residues. The chain's CDR3 is CASSLSASGREQCF. The DNA for the CDR3 is TGTGCCAGCAGCTTGTCGGCCTCTGGGAGGGAGCAGTGCTTC.

Remarks on this clonotype: At one end, the junction sequence differs from germline, possibly due to a read error. The CDR3 sequence: CASSLANRPQHF. The DNA for the CDR3 is TGTGCCAGTAGTCTCGCCAATCGGCCCCAGCATTTT. V and J are TRBV19 and TRBJ1-5; D call uncertain. CDR1 is LNHDA and CDR2 is SQIVND in the germline V gene (reference sequence). The CDR3 is 12 residues long. Drawing the rest from reference TRBV19 and TRBJ1-5, the complete variable domain is DGGITQSPKYLFRKEGQNVTLSCEQNLNHDAMYWYRQDPGQGLRLIYYSQIVNDFQKGDIAEGYSVSREKKESFPLTVTSAQKNPTAFYLCASSLANRPQHFGDGTRLSIL.

This clonotype has just one count. The genes are TRBV19 and TRBJ2-5; TRBD2 is a possible D gene (7 bases). The CDR3 consists of 16 residues. The germline gives CDR1 LNHDA, CDR2 SQIVND (reference sequence). The V end was cut by 11 bases, the J end by 4 bases, with 26 bases between. Here the CDR3 DNA reads TGTGCCGGGACGGGGGGCAGGGGTCTCCGGGGAGAGACCCAGTACTTC. This gives the protein CAGTGGRGLRGETQYF.

The chain joins TRBV10-3 to TRBJ2-3, with TRBD2 identical over 10 bases. This CDR3 spans 16 amino acids. Looked up from germline, CDR1 is ENHRY and CDR2 is SYGVKD. The trim removed 10 bases at V and 1 base at J, leaving 11 bases unmatched. The CDR3 region is CASSLTLAGGTDTQYF. The CDR3 nucleotides are TGTGCCAGCAGCCTGACCCTAGCGGGGGGCACAGATACGCAGTATTTT.

This clonotype was found many times. The chain links TRBV7-9 to TRBJ2-6; D not certain. The germline V gene encodes CDR1 SEHNR and CDR2 FQNEAQ (reference sequence). With 6 bases removed from V and 2 bases from J, the gap between germline ends came to 8 bases. CDR3 length equals 14 residues. CDR3 bases: TGTGCCAGCAGTACCGGTGCTGGGGCCAACGTCCTGACTTTC. Protein product: CASSTGAGANVLTF.

This clonotype occurred many times. V gene TRBV2 combines with J gene TRBJ1-2; weak D call: TRBD1 (5 bases). Germline CDR1 and CDR2: SNHLY and FYNNEI. The germline V and J ends were trimmed by 0 bases and 2 bases, with 10 bases remaining between them. CDR3 length: 15 amino acids. CDR3 protein: CASSEAGWGNYGYTF. For the CDR3, the DNA is TGTGCCAGCAGTGAAGCGGGTTGGGGGAACTATGGCTACACCTTC.

At least ten counts were recorded for this clonotype. The chain recombines TRBV15 with TRBJ1-5, with 11 nucleotides matching TRBD1. V was pared by 4 bases and J by 9 bases, with 8 bases of the junction left unmatched. Germline V gene lookup returns CDR1 LNHNV and CDR2 YYDKDF (reference sequence). The CDR3 loop spans 15 amino acids. CDR3 sequence reads: CATSTPPGQGGPQHF. CDR3 sequence (DNA): TGTGCCACCAGCACTCCGCCGGGACAGGGGGGGCCCCAGCATTTT.

The chain joins TRBV6-5 to TRBJ2-6; D is unclear. V was trimmed by 0 bases and J by 0 bases, leaving 6 bases between them. This CDR3 comprises 16 residues. Germline CDR1 and CDR2: MNHEY and SVGAGI. The CDR3 sequence: CASSYSSSSGANVLTF. As DNA, the CDR3 is TGTGCCAGCAGTTACTCGTCGAGCTCTGGGGCCAACGTCCTGACTTTC.

As for this clonotype: A much bigger clone sits one base away, suggesting this may be a read error. The rearrangement uses TRBV5-3 and TRBJ2-5, with D maybe TRBD2 (6 bases). TRBV5-3 is an open reading frame whose function is uncertain. The CDR3 is 13 amino acids. CDR3 nucleotide sequence: TGTGCCAGCAGCTTGTCGGGGGTGGAGGCCCAGTACTTC. Protein product: CASSLSGVEAQYF.

As concerns this clonotype: The junction departs from germline at one end; a sequencing error may be responsible. The V gene is TRBV11-2, the J gene TRBJ1-1, with D maybe TRBD1 (6 bases). The germline V gene has CDR1 SGHAT and CDR2 FQNNGV. The CDR3 runs to 14 residues. CDR3 sequence: CAGSLATGITEAFF. CDR3 coding DNA: TGTGCCGGCAGCTTAGCCACAGGGATCACTGAAGCTTTCTTT.

This clonotype was detected ten times or more. The V gene is TRBV7-8, the J gene TRBJ1-5; a possible D gene is TRBD1 (5 bases). Trimming shortened V by 1 base and J by 2 bases, and 9 bases separated the two germline ends. The CDR3 is 15 residues long. The germline gives CDR1 SGHVS, CDR2 FQNEAQ. CDR3 loop: CASSLVGGGNQPQHF. CDR3 DNA sequence: TGTGCCAGCAGCTTAGTGGGGGGAGGCAATCAGCCCCAGCATTTT.

This chain connects TRBV19 to TRBJ2-3; 9 bases line up with TRBD2. This CDR3 spans 17 amino acids. The germline gives CDR1 LNHDA, CDR2 SQIVND (reference sequence). V lost 5 bases to trimming and J lost 1 base; unmatched junction nucleotides: 10. The CDR3 region is CASSADRTSDGTDTQYF. In DNA, the CDR3 is TGTGCCAGTAGTGCGGACAGGACTAGCGACGGCACAGATACGCAGTATTTT. The complete variable domain, with remaining parts taken from reference TRBV19 and TRBJ2-3, reads DGGITQSPKYLFRKEGQNVTLSCEQNLNHDAMYWYRQDPGQGLRLIYYSQIVNDFQKGDIAEGYSVSREKKESFPLTVTSAQKNPTAFYLCASSADRTSDGTDTQYFGPGTRLTVL.

The table lists this clonotype with many counts. The chain links TRBV24-1 to TRBJ1-5; D may be TRBD1 (5 bases). Between the trimmed V and J ends, which lost 5 bases and 3 bases, there was a span of 10 bases. CDR3 length equals 14 residues. Germline CDR1 is KGHDR and CDR2 is SFDVKD. In DNA, the CDR3 is TGTGCCACCAGTGGCGGACAACTCAATCAGCCCCAGCATTTT. It translates to CATSGGQLNQPQHF.

This clonotype was detected many times. The J gene is TRBJ2-5, the V gene TRBV9; perhaps D is TRBD1 or TRBD2 (5 bases each). Germline V gene data show CDR1 as SGDLS and CDR2 as YYNGEE. V lost 4 bases and J 7 bases, leaving 17 bases between the germline ends. This CDR3 is 14 amino acids long. The CDR3 loop reads CASSPSLGTGTQYF. The CDR3 nucleotides are TGTGCCAGCAGCCCTTCCTTGGGGACGGGGACCCAGTACTTC.

V usage is TRBV9 and J usage is TRBJ1-2; no definite D call. This CDR3 is built from 13 residues. V was trimmed by 4 bases and J by 7 bases, leaving 14 bases between them. The germline V gene has CDR1 SGDLS and CDR2 YYNGEE. This CDR3 reads CASSQEAGGGYTF. The CDR3 DNA sequence: TGTGCCAGCAGCCAAGAGGCAGGCGGTGGCTACACCTTC.

This clonotype was picked up many times. This chain uses TRBV20-1 with TRBJ2-3; a possible D gene is TRBD2 (6 bases). Trimming removed 4 bases at V and 0 bases at J, with 17 bases between. This CDR3 spans 16 amino acids. Germline V lookup: CDR1 DFQATT, CDR2 SNEGSKA (reference sequence). CDR3 coding DNA: TGCAGTGCTAAGGCCCGACAGCGGGCCAGCACAGATACGCAGTATTTT. It encodes CSAKARQRASTDTQYF.

The chain is built from TRBV24-1 and TRBJ2-7, with 7 positions matching TRBD1. The CDR3 is 18 residues long. V shed 3 bases and J 2 bases; nucleotides not matched to a gene: 15. Germline V lookup: CDR1 KGHDR, CDR2 SFDVKD. The CDR3 DNA reads as TGTGCCACCAGTGATGAACACCAAGACAGGGAGTCCCCCTACGAGCAGTACTTC. Its translation is CATSDEHQDRESPYEQYF.

This clonotype was counted ten times or more. The V and J genes are TRBV5-8 and TRBJ2-7, with D unclear. Germline CDR1 and CDR2: SGHTS and YDEGEE. The CDR3 contains 13 residues. V lost 2 bases and J 6 bases, leaving 12 bases between the germline ends. CDR3 loop: CASSFDLSREQYF. CDR3 nucleotide sequence: TGTGCCAGCAGCTTTGACCTATCACGCGAGCAGTACTTC. Full variable domain (remainder filled in from reference TRBV5-8 and TRBJ2-7): EAGVTQSPTHLIKTRGQQATLRCSPISGHTSVYWYQQALGLGLQFLLWYDEGEERNRGNFPPRFSGRQFPNYSSELNVNALELEDSALYLCASSFDLSREQYFGPGTRLTVT.

The chain recombines TRBV6-5 with TRBJ1-3, with no clear D. Between the trimmed V and J ends, which lost 7 bases and 2 bases, there was a span of 12 bases. Germline CDR1 reads MNHEY; CDR2 reads SVGAGI. The CDR3 length is 14 residues. The CDR3 protein is CASNSSPTGNTIYF. As DNA, the CDR3 is TGTGCCAGCAATTCGTCTCCAACTGGAAACACCATATATTTT.